This T cell receptor beta chain emerged from a study of T and B cells in COVID-19 patients. Across the study: Blood was sampled from COVID-19 patients who were either actively infected or recovered. The recovered cohort's median age was 34 years, versus about 63 years in active infection.

Multiplex PCR with BIOMED2 TRB-A/B primer pools amplified TRB rearrangements. TCRdb ran MiXCR on the multiplex PCR reads and lists one entry per CDR3 protein. This sample carries around 15,000 distinct CDR3 sequences, under 30% of them seen once, and the ten largest clones take roughly 1.2%. This clonotype has more than one count but fewer than ten. TRB was amplified from about 260-540 ng of blood genomic DNA. The CDR3 has 13 amino acids. The ends were cut back, 8 bases at V and 1 base at J, with 9 bases in the middle. The germline V gene has CDR1 GTSNPN and CDR2 SVGIG (reference sequence). This receptor was taken from a human donor who had recovered from COVID-19. The rearrangement links TRBV30 to TRBJ1-6, with a possible D match to TRBD1 (5 bases). Specimen: blood. CDR3 sequence reads: CAGGESYNSPLHF. CDR3 sequence (DNA): TGTGCCGGAGGGGAGTCCTATAATTCACCCCTCCACTTT.